The clone carrying this T cell receptor beta chain was seen more than once but under ten times. Its antigen is as yet unknown. This CDR3 contains 15 residues. The V and J ends lost 5 bases and 1 base, in that order; junction bases with no gene match: 4. This library used 300 to 500 ng RNA and molecular barcoded adaptors spanning alpha/delta and beta/gamma chains. TCRdb reanalysed the reads using MiXCR and keeps one entry per CDR3 protein. The table lists about 63,000 distinct CDR3 sequences, 14% of them singletons. This sample is drawn from a study of read filtering for tumor transcriptome and immune sequencing. Study results and limitations: This fraction held mixed bone marrow immune cells after CD138-negative sorting.

The sequenced sample was a population of CD138-negative cells sorted from bone marrow. The genes are TRBV12-3 or TRBV12-4 and TRBJ2-3; 9 bases map to TRBD1. This TCR derives from a donor aged 40 or over with multiple myeloma. This CDR3 is CASSGWTGGTDTQYF. In nucleotides, the CDR3 is TGTGCCAGCAGTGGTTGGACAGGGGGCACAGATACGCAGTATTTT.